The 27 T cell receptor beta chains below all came from one sample that was sequenced in a study of early T cells in non-severe SARS-CoV-2 infection. TCRdb used MiXCR to reprocess the 5' RACE reads, holding one entry per CDR3 protein. Of roughly 51,000 distinct CDR3 sequences in the sample, around 8.3% were seen once. The sequencing used whole blood, collected at baseline. These receptors all come from an adult who was a healthcare worker with PCR-confirmed SARS-CoV-2 infection or an uninfected control (not recorded which).

The chain recombines TRBV2 with TRBJ2-1; D may be TRBD1 (5 bases). Germline CDR1 reads SNHLY; CDR2 reads FYNNEI. The CDR3 length is 13 residues. Trimming took 5 bases from V and 4 from J, leaving 9 bases between them. CDR3 nucleotide sequence: TGTGCCAGCAGTCAACAGGAATACAATGAGCAGTTCTTC. Encoded protein: CASSQQEYNEQFF.

This clonotype was observed a few times. This chain connects TRBV20-1 to TRBJ2-1, with TRBD2 matching over 7 bases. Germline values: CDR1 DFQATT, CDR2 SNEGSKA (reference sequence). V gave up 1 base and J gave up 12 bases; unmatched junction bases: 6. The CDR3 is made up of 12 amino acids. This CDR3 reads CSARGLAKGQFF. The CDR3, as DNA: TGCAGTGCTAGAGGACTAGCCAAGGGGCAGTTCTTC.

This clonotype was observed many times. The chain couples TRBV5-1 to TRBJ2-3; D unresolved. Trimming pared 1 base from V and 4 bases from J, leaving 4 bases between. CDR3 length: 12 amino acids. Germline CDR1 is SGHRS and CDR2 is YFSETQ. The CDR3: CASSLLPDTQYF. The CDR3 coding sequence is TGCGCCAGCAGCTTGCTCCCAGATACGCAGTATTTT.

The rearrangement links TRBV20-1 to TRBJ2-7, with TRBD2 identical over 9 bases. This CDR3 contains 13 residues. Trimming removed 1 base from V and 5 bases from J; junction bases left unmatched: 3. Germline loops: CDR1 DFQATT, CDR2 SNEGSKA (reference sequence). For the CDR3, the DNA is TGCAGTGCTAGAGTAGCGGGAGTACACGAGCAGTACTTC. Its translation is CSARVAGVHEQYF.

This clonotype has at least ten counts. The V and J genes are TRBV20-1 and TRBJ2-3, with a tentative D call TRBD2 (6 bases). Germline V gene data show CDR1 as DFQATT and CDR2 as SNEGSKA (reference sequence). CDR3 length: 16 residues. With 5 bases removed from V and 2 bases from J, the gap between germline ends came to 20 bases. In DNA, the CDR3 is TGCAGTGCTCGAACCTTTGCGGGACGGTTCACAGATACGCAGTATTTT. Translated, it gives CSARTFAGRFTDTQYF.

As concerns this clonotype: A much bigger clone sits one base away, suggesting this may be a read error. For the CDR3, the DNA is TGTGCCAGCAGCCCAGAAGGGACTAGCGGTGGAAATGAGCAGTACTTC. It yields the protein CASSPEGTSGGNEQYF. V and J are TRBV7-2 and TRBJ2-1, with TRBD2 matching 11 bases. The J call is uncertain, as TRBJ2-7 better fits the DNA end. Germline loops: CDR1 SGHTA, CDR2 FQGNSA. This CDR3 region has 16 residues.

At least ten counts were recorded for this clonotype. This chain joins TRBV7-2 and TRBJ1-3; no firm D call. The CDR3 has 14 amino acids. Deletions cut 4 bases from V and 9 bases from J, with 16 bases between. Germline assignment: CDR1 SGHTA and CDR2 FQGNSA. CDR3: CASSYRPAGGTIYF. The DNA of the CDR3 is TGTGCCAGCAGCTATAGGCCCGCGGGTGGCACCATATATTTT. The full variable domain, its missing parts supplied by reference TRBV7-2 and TRBJ1-3, is GAGVSQSPSNKVTEKGKDVELRCDPISGHTALYWYRQSLGQGLEFLIYFQGNSAPDKSGLPSDRFSAERTGGSVSTLTIQRTQQEDSAVYLCASSYRPAGGTIYFGEGSWLTVV.

This clonotype was counted many times. The chain is built from TRBV25-1 and TRBJ2-1; 8 positions agree with TRBD1. The CDR3 has 14 residues. The J segment lost 2 bases and the V segment lost 6 bases, leaving 3 bases of the junction unmatched. Germline V gene lookup returns CDR1 MGHDK and CDR2 SYGVNS. The CDR3 DNA sequence: TGTGCCAGCAGCTCGACAGGGGCCTACAATGAGCAGTTCTTC. Its protein product is CASSSTGAYNEQFF.

This clonotype has only a few counts. The chain couples TRBV6-4 to TRBJ2-2; 9 positions match TRBD2. Germline loops: CDR1 MRHNA, CDR2 SNTAGT. V was clipped by 4 bases and J by 9 bases; unmatched bases: 6. The CDR3 consists of 14 residues. CDR3 coding DNA: TGTGCCAGCAGTGTAGCGGGAGAAGCCCGGGAGCTGTTTTTT. Amino acid sequence: CASSVAGEARELFF.

This clonotype has ten or more counts. V is TRBV30 and J is TRBJ2-7, with a tentative D call TRBD1 (5 bases). From germline, CDR1 is GTSNPN and CDR2 SVGIG (reference sequence). This CDR3 comprises 11 residues. The V and J ends lost 4 bases and 5 bases respectively, with 9 bases between them. In DNA form, the CDR3 reads TGTGCCTGGAATCGACAGAACGAGCAGTACTTC. Amino acids: CAWNRQNEQYF. The full variable domain, completed using reference TRBV30 and TRBJ2-7, is SQTIHQWPATLVQPVGSPLSLECTVEGTSNPNLYWYRQAAGRGLQLLFYSVGIGQISSEVPQNLSASRPQDRQFILSSKKLLLSDSGFYLCAWNRQNEQYFGPGTRLTVT.

Many counts were recorded for this clonotype. The junction and the germline gene differ at one end; a read error may be behind it. The genes are TRBV5-1 and TRBJ2-5, with D hard to call. Germline V lookup: CDR1 SGHRS, CDR2 YFSETQ. The CDR3 spans 11 residues. CDR3 sequence reads: CASSFGETQYF. CDR3 nucleotide sequence: TGTGCCAGCAGTTTTGGGGAGACCCAGTACTTC.

Of note for this clonotype: This clone may be a read error of a much larger clone one base away. V is TRBV11-2 and J is TRBJ2-3, with D tentatively TRBD2 (5 bases). Trimming stripped 4 bases from V and 4 bases from J, with 15 bases between. CDR3 length equals 15 residues. Germline CDR1 is SGHAT and CDR2 is FQNNGV. In DNA form, the CDR3 reads TGTGCCAGCAGCTATAGCGAGAGATGGGCAGATACGCAGTATTTT. Its translation is CASSYSERWADTQYF.

This clonotype has a count of ten or more. CDR3 region: CASSGQGAGNSPLHF. DNA of the CDR3: TGCGCCAGCAGTGGACAGGGGGCTGGTAATTCACCCCTCCACTTT. J is TRBJ1-6 and V is TRBV10-2; TRBD1 aligns across 10 bases. CDR3 length: 15 residues. Germline-derived CDR1 and CDR2 are WSHSY and SAAADI. V trimming: 4 bases; J trimming: 6 bases; junction bases outside the gene matches: 3.

This clonotype was detected ten times or more. The rearrangement joins TRBV20-1 to TRBJ1-4; D is possibly TRBD1 (5 bases). Germline V gene data show CDR1 as DFQATT and CDR2 as SNEGSKA (reference sequence). The CDR3 length is 13 residues. V shed 3 bases and J shed 4 bases, with 9 bases lying between them. Here the CDR3 reads CSASPQGNEKLFF. The CDR3 region has the DNA TGCAGTGCTAGCCCCCAGGGTAATGAAAAACTGTTTTTT.

This clonotype has a handful of counts. The chain joins TRBV29-1 to TRBJ2-2; TRBD2 agrees at 10 bases. The J segment lost 1 base and the V segment lost 4 bases, leaving 0 bases of the junction unmatched. The CDR3 is 14 amino acids. The germline gives CDR1 SQVTM, CDR2 ANQGSEA. As DNA, the CDR3 is TGCAGCGTTGGACTAGCGGGGAACACCGGGGAGCTGTTTTTT. This sequence encodes CSVGLAGNTGELFF.

This clonotype was detected ten times or more. The J gene is TRBJ2-1, the V gene TRBV6-5, with 9 bases aligning to TRBD1. Germline V gene sequence: CDR1 MNHEY, CDR2 SVGAGI. V lost 5 bases, J lost 3 bases, and 2 bases stayed unmatched. This CDR3 has 14 residues. CDR3 bases: TGTGCCAGCAGTGGGGACAGGGTCTACAATGAGCAGTTCTTC. Protein: CASSGDRVYNEQFF.

This clonotype showed up many times. This chain joins TRBV2 and TRBJ2-1; TRBD2 matches 9 bases. This CDR3 region has 15 residues. From germline, CDR1 is SNHLY and CDR2 FYNNEI. Unmatched junction bases numbered 12, after V lost 7 bases and J lost 8 bases. The CDR3 sequence: CASNPGTSLFYEQFF. The CDR3, as DNA: TGTGCCAGCAACCCCGGGACTAGCTTGTTCTATGAGCAGTTCTTC.

The J gene is TRBJ2-1, the V gene TRBV5-4, with D possibly being TRBD2 (5 bases). Per germline, CDR1 SGHNT and CDR2 YYREEE (reference sequence). Trimming stripped 6 bases from V and 0 bases from J, with 16 bases between. The CDR3 has 16 amino acids. CDR3 DNA: TGTGCCAGCACCTCAGGCTCTGGGAGCTCCTACAATGAGCAGTTCTTC. Amino acids: CASTSGSGSSYNEQFF.

The chain combines TRBV7-9 with TRBJ2-5; TRBD1 matches 7 bases. The CDR3 is made up of 13 amino acids. Trimming removed 6 bases from V and 5 bases from J; junction bases left unmatched: 6. The germline V gene encodes CDR1 SEHNR and CDR2 FQNEAQ (reference sequence). The CDR3 spells CASRPTRGETQYF. CDR3 in DNA: TGTGCCAGCAGACCTACCAGGGGGGAGACCCAGTACTTC.

V usage is TRBV2 and J usage is TRBJ1-6; unclear D gene. Deletions cut 1 base from V and 5 bases from J, with 12 bases between. From germline, CDR1 is SNHLY and CDR2 FYNNEI. The CDR3 extends over 16 amino acids. The CDR3, as DNA: TGTGCCAGCAGTGAAGATGTTTGGGCAGATAATTCACCCCTCCACTTT. It specifies CASSEDVWADNSPLHF.

This clonotype turned up a few times. This chain joins TRBV11-2 and TRBJ1-1, with D unclear. Germline loops: CDR1 SGHAT, CDR2 FQNNGV. V shed 4 bases and J shed 4 bases, with 7 bases lying between them. This CDR3 has 12 amino acids. CDR3 in DNA: TGTGCCAGCAGCTCGAGGTTCACTGAAGCTTTCTTT. Amino acid sequence: CASSSRFTEAFF.

In this sample, this clonotype turned up many times. V and J are TRBV11-2 and TRBJ2-1, with D possibly TRBD1 on 6 matching bases. Trimming removed 5 bases at V and 3 bases at J, with 8 bases between. The CDR3 runs 13 residues. Germline CDR1 SGHAT, CDR2 FQNNGV. The CDR3 spells CASSTGSYNEQFF. CDR3 DNA sequence: TGTGCCAGCAGCACAGGGAGCTACAATGAGCAGTTCTTC.

The V gene is TRBV12-3 or TRBV12-4, the J gene TRBJ2-3, with TRBD1 identical over 9 bases. With 2 bases clipped from V and 1 base from J, the junction kept 7 bases outside the gene matches. The CDR3 is 17 amino acids. The DNA for the CDR3 is TGTGCCAGCAGTTTAAATTGGGGACAGGGCCGCACAGATACGCAGTATTTT. Protein product: CASSLNWGQGRTDTQYF.

The chain couples TRBV10-3 to TRBJ2-4; D gene ambiguous. This CDR3 region has 10 residues. The V gene's germline CDR1 is ENHRY and CDR2 SYGVKD. The ends were cut back, 11 bases at V and 9 bases at J, with 11 bases in the middle. This CDR3 is CAVGGGIQYF. The CDR3 nucleotides read TGTGCCGTCGGCGGTGGCATTCAGTACTTC.

This clonotype occurred many times. J is TRBJ1-6 and V is TRBV10-3; D remains ambiguous. CDR1 and CDR2 from the germline V gene are ENHRY and SYGVKD. CDR3 length equals 15 residues. Trimming removed 6 bases at V and 7 bases at J, with 16 bases between. The CDR3 region is CAIRPEVLMNSPLHF. CDR3 bases: TGTGCCATCAGGCCAGAAGTTTTGATGAATTCACCCCTCCACTTT.

This clonotype was found many times. This rearrangement joins TRBV20-1 to TRBJ1-3; TRBD1 agrees at 8 bases. The V and J ends lost 1 base and 0 bases, in that order; junction bases with no gene match: 5. Germline V gene sequence: CDR1 DFQATT, CDR2 SNEGSKA (reference sequence). The CDR3 consists of 16 residues. In DNA form, the CDR3 reads TGCAGTGCTAGAGGGCAGGGGGCCACCTCTGGAAACACCATATATTTT. This encodes CSARGQGATSGNTIYF.

In its sample, this clonotype was seen many times. The chain carries TRBV7-9 and TRBJ2-1, with 12 bases lining up with TRBD2. The V gene's germline CDR1 is SEHNR and CDR2 FQNEAQ (reference sequence). This CDR3 has 20 amino acids. V lost 5 bases, J lost 7 bases, and 21 bases stayed unmatched. CDR3 DNA: TGTGCCAGCAGCCCCAAGCCGGGACTAGCGGGTGCCACCCCCACAAATGAGCAGTTCTTC. Protein product: CASSPKPGLAGATPTNEQFF.